This T cell receptor (beta chain) was found in a study of blood T cell repertoires in COVID-19. As for the study in general: Acute-phase and convalescent COVID-19 samples originated in the United States, Italy and Spain.

The table lists this clone with a few counts. The CDR3 has 14 residues. V gave up 1 base and J gave up 5 bases, with 10 bases separating them. Germline CDR1 is SGDLS and CDR2 is YYNGEE. Repertoires were generated with immunoSEQ multiplex PCR, while TCRdb's copy carries only in-frame clones and drops some. This sample has around 150,000 clones, with about 83% found just once. This chain connects TRBV9 to TRBJ2-1; the D is unclear. This sequence was found in a woman in her 70s with COVID-19, enrolled during active disease. The sample comprised peripheral blood. The CDR3: CASSVFGRNNEQFF. Written as DNA, the CDR3 is TGTGCCAGCAGCGTATTTGGCAGGAACAATGAGCAGTTCTTC.